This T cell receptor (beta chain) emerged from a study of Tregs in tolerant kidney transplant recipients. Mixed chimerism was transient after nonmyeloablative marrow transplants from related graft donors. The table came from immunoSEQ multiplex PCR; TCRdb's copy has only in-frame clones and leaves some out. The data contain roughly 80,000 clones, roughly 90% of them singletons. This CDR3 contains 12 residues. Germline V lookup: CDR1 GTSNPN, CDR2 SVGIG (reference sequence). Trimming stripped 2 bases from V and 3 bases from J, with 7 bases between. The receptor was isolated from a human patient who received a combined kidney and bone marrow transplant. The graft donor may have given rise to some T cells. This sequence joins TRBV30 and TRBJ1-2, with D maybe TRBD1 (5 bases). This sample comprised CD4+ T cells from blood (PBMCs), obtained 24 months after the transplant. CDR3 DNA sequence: TGTGCCTGGAGTTTAGGGGACTATGGCTACACCTTC. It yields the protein CAWSLGDYGYTF.